This T cell receptor beta chain was captured by sequencing in a study of a mutant IDH1 vaccine in newly diagnosed glioma. Sequencing was performed with immunoSEQ multiplex PCR; in TCRdb, only in-frame clones are kept and a portion is missing. The sample carries fewer than 45,000 clones, roughly 92% recorded once. This sample's time point: baseline, week 1 (first vaccination visit). Treatment denoted: pre-vaccination baseline after standard-of-care therapy. This CDR3 has 15 amino acids. In germline, CDR1 is SNHLY, CDR2 FYNNEI. V was shortened by 6 bases and J by 1 base, with 13 bases between the two germline ends.

This rearrangement joins TRBV2 to TRBJ2-1, with D possibly being TRBD2 (6 bases). The source of this sequence is a man younger than 35 with glioma. Sequenced material: PBMCs, taken from a glioma patient treated with radiotherapy, temozolomide or both. CDR3 bases: TGTGCCAGCAGGGGAGGCGGGACGTCCTACAATGAGCAGTTCTTC. Translated: CASRGGGTSYNEQFF. The full variable domain, rest sourced from reference TRBV2 and TRBJ2-1, is EPEVTQTPSHQVTQMGQEVILRCVPISNHLYFYWYRQILGQKVEFLVSFYNNEISEKSEIFDDQFSVERPDGSNFTLKIRSTKLEDSAMYFCASRGGGTSYNEQFFGPGTRLTVL.